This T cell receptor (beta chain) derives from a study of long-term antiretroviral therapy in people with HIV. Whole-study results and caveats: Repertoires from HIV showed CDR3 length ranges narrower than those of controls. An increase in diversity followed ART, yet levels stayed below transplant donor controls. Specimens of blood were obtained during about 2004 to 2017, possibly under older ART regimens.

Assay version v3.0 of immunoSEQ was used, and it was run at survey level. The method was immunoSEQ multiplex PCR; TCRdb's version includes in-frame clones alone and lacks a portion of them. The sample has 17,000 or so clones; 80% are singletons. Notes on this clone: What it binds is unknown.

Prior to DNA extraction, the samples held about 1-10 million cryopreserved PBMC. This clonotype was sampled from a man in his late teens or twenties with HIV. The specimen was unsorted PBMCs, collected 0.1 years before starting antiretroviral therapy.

CDR3 loop: CASQKDRGPNTIYF. DNA for the CDR3: TGTGCCAGCCAAAAGGACAGGGGGCCCAACACCATATATTTT. The gene calls are TRBV2 and TRBJ1-3, with 11 nucleotides matching TRBD1. The junction had 7 bases not matched to a gene; V was cut back by 8 bases and J by 7 bases. The CDR3 runs 14 residues. Germline V lookup: CDR1 SNHLY, CDR2 FYNNEI.